Each of the 13 T cell receptor beta chains below was sequenced from the same sample in a study of blood T cell repertoires in COVID-19 (TCRdb year 2020). The protocol used for the library was the immunoSEQ multiplex PCR assay. This is the immuneACCESS table as TCRdb keeps it, with only in-frame sequences that have V and J called. A part of the clones is gone; compared with another copy, unresolved V genes explain less than half, and the rest is unexplained. The sample profile shows fewer than 350,000 clones; about nine tenths of them were found once. The top ten constitute approximately 5.2% of the sample. The specimen sequenced was PBMCs or T cells enriched from blood (not recorded which). These receptors came from a man in his sixties who had recovered from COVID-19.

This clone has only one observation. The J gene is TRBJ2-3, the V gene TRBV6-4; D uncertain. Germline V lookup: CDR1 MRHNA, CDR2 SNTAGT. The CDR3 loop spans 16 amino acids. The germline V and J ends were trimmed by 5 bases and 0 bases, with 15 bases remaining between them. The CDR3 spells CASSSQGSTSTDTQYF. CDR3 DNA sequence: TGTGCCAGCAGTTCCCAAGGCTCGACTAGCACAGATACGCAGTATTTT.

The chain has TRBV5-4 and TRBJ1-5; D remains ambiguous. The length of the CDR3 is 14 residues. Trimming removed 4 bases at V and 4 bases at J, with 12 bases between. Per germline, CDR1 SGHNT and CDR2 YYREEE (reference sequence). CDR3 coding DNA: TGTGCCAGCAGCCCCCGGGATTTTAATCAGCCCCAGCATTTT. Encoded protein: CASSPRDFNQPQHF.

V and J are TRBV15 and TRBJ2-2; 9 bases fit TRBD1. The J segment lost 3 bases and the V segment lost 5 bases, leaving 13 bases of the junction unmatched. The CDR3 consists of 18 residues. Germline V gene lookup returns CDR1 LNHNV and CDR2 YYDKDF (reference sequence). CDR3 nucleotides: TGTGCCACCAGCTTGCACCGGGTGGGGACAGGGTACACCGGGGAGCTGTTTTTT. The encoded protein is CATSLHRVGTGYTGELFF.

The CDR3 bases are TGCGCCAGCAGCCAAGTCCGGGACAGATCCTACGAGCAGTACTTC. This translates into CASSQVRDRSYEQYF. The rearrangement links TRBV4-3 to TRBJ2-7; TRBD1 matches at 7 bases. The germline CDR1 and CDR2 sequences are LGHNA and YSLEER. V shed 1 base and J 1 base; nucleotides not matched to a gene: 4. The CDR3 spans 15 residues.

The rearrangement uses TRBV28 and TRBJ1-5; perhaps TRBD1 as D (6 bases). Germline CDR1 MDHEN, CDR2 SYDVKM. The CDR3 loop spans 17 amino acids. V lost 5 bases and J 3 bases, leaving 20 bases between the germline ends. The CDR3 reads CASSPIQGNRINQPQHF. The CDR3 bases are TGTGCCAGCAGTCCCATACAGGGAAACCGAATCAATCAGCCCCAGCATTTT.

V usage is TRBV29-1 and J usage is TRBJ1-1; D call uncertain. Trimming stripped 6 bases from V and 6 bases from J, with 11 bases between. Germline V gene sequence: CDR1 SQVTM, CDR2 ANQGSEA. CDR3 length equals 11 residues. The CDR3 region is CSVMPYSEAFF. In DNA form, the CDR3 reads TGCAGCGTCATGCCCTATTCTGAAGCTTTCTTT.

The V call is TRBV7-9, the J call TRBJ2-1; 10 positions agree with TRBD2. V gave up 5 bases and J gave up 8 bases; unmatched junction bases: 12. CDR1 is SEHNR and CDR2 is FQNEAQ in the germline V gene (reference sequence). This CDR3 comprises 16 residues. In DNA form, the CDR3 reads TGTGCCAGCAGCCCTACCCTTAGCGGGAGGTTCCATGAGCAGTTCTTC. The encoded protein is CASSPTLSGRFHEQFF.

The V gene is TRBV3-1 (or the pseudogene TRBV3-2), the J gene TRBJ2-7; tentatively, D is TRBD1 (5 bases). The CDR3 runs to 15 residues. Germline lookup yields CDR1 LGHDT and CDR2 YNNKEL (reference sequence). Trimming took 0 bases from V and 2 from J, leaving 11 bases between them. CDR3: CASSQEQGWAYEQYF. The CDR3 DNA reads TGTGCCAGCAGCCAAGAGCAGGGTTGGGCCTACGAGCAGTACTTC.

CDR3 sequence reads: CASSFRRTGTSGSIGTGELFF. CDR3 sequence (DNA): TGTGCCAGCAGCTTTAGGAGAACCGGGACTAGCGGGAGCATCGGCACCGGGGAGCTGTTTTTT. The chain uses TRBV7-6 and TRBJ2-2; 14 positions match TRBD2. The germline gives CDR1 SGHVS, CDR2 FNYEAQ. CDR3 size: 21 residues. V gave up 3 bases and J gave up 4 bases; unmatched junction bases: 16.

The genes are TRBV5-6 and TRBJ2-1; 7 nucleotides agree with TRBD1. The CDR3 runs to 16 residues. Looked up from germline, CDR1 is SGHDT and CDR2 is YYEEEE. Unmatched junction bases numbered 12, after V lost 4 bases and J lost 5 bases. The CDR3 loop is CASSARTGSHHNEQFF. DNA of the CDR3: TGTGCCAGCAGCGCGAGGACAGGAAGTCACCACAATGAGCAGTTCTTC.

The chain carries TRBV28 and TRBJ2-7, with D perhaps TRBD2 (6 bases). Trimming stripped 3 bases from V and 3 bases from J, with 12 bases between. CDR1 and CDR2 from the germline V gene are MDHEN and SYDVKM. The CDR3 loop spans 14 amino acids. This CDR3 is CASSLLGGVYEQYF. The CDR3 region has the DNA TGTGCCAGCAGTTTGCTCGGCGGGGTCTACGAGCAGTACTTC. Drawing the rest from reference TRBV28 and TRBJ2-7, the complete variable domain is DVKVTQSSRYLVKRTGEKVFLECVQDMDHENMFWYRQDPGLGLRLIYFSYDVKMKEKGDIPEGYSVSREKKERFSLILESASTNQTSMYLCASSLLGGVYEQYFGPGTRLTVT.

The chain uses TRBV10-3 and TRBJ2-3; D perhaps matches TRBD1 (6 bases). The germline V and J ends were trimmed by 0 bases and 2 bases, with 12 bases remaining between them. Germline assignment: CDR1 ENHRY and CDR2 SYGVKD. This CDR3 comprises 16 residues. CDR3 residues: CAISESGQGFTDTQYF. The CDR3 DNA follows: TGTGCCATCAGTGAGTCCGGGCAGGGGTTCACAGATACGCAGTATTTT.

The chain uses TRBV7-2 and TRBJ1-1; possibly TRBD1 for D (5 bases). This CDR3 contains 14 residues. V lost 4 bases and J lost 10, with 19 bases in between. Germline V gene lookup returns CDR1 SGHTA and CDR2 FQGNSA. Written as DNA, the CDR3 is TGTGCCAGCAGCTCCCAATTTGCCAGGGAGGGAGCTTTCTTT. Protein sequence: CASSSQFAREGAFF.